This T cell receptor (beta chain) was recovered during a study of vaccination and CD4 T cells after COVID-19 (dated by TCRdb to between 2021 and 2023). Regarding the study in general: Convalescent patients had a positive SARS-CoV-2 result on nasal swab PCR, and of these patients, several had mild disease and one had severe disease. Post-COVID blood samples from convalescent patients were collected a median of about 110 days after diagnosis, with a range of 35 to 161 days. Participants got two doses of the Pfizer-BioNTech BNT162b2 vaccine (n=8) or two doses of the Moderna mRNA-1273 vaccine (n=2). Post-vaccine blood samples were obtained a median of around 67 days after the second vaccine dose, with a range of roughly 12 to 250 days. The convalescent cohort comprised six males and four females, including two Hispanic individuals, seven Caucasians, two Asians and one multiracial person. Culture stimuli were overlapping spike peptide pools from SARS-CoV-2 and from the common cold coronaviruses HCoV-NL63, HCoV-OC43 and HCoV-229E. As controls, cultures received a CEFX viral epitope pool (the positive control), an HIV-1 Nef peptide pool (the negative control), or no peptide at all. The spike-specific CD4+ TCR repertoire was compared before and after mRNA vaccination in approximately ten COVID-19 convalescent patients and a handful of infection-naive healthy vaccine recipients.

The method behind the library was PCR. TCR sequencing of DNA from cultured CD4+ T cells used the Oncomine TCR Beta short-read assay at the Johns Hopkins FTIC core. Genomic DNA was extracted from the cultured CD4+ T cells with the QIAamp micro DNA kit. Oncomine TCR Beta libraries from cultured CD4+ T cells were pooled with unique dual indexes and sequenced on an Illumina iSeq 100. In the authors' own workflow: Non-productive sequences were removed, and CDR3s not starting with C, not ending with F or W, or shorter than 7 amino acids were discarded. Antigen-specific clonotypes were identified with the MANAFEST web application by comparing peptide-stimulated wells with reference and other culture wells. An FDR below 0.05, an odds ratio above 5, and a productive frequency above 0.1% in at least two of three replicate wells were required for clones to be considered positive. A clonotype was classed as cross-reactive if the clonotype showed significant expansion both in SARS-CoV-2 spike wells and in at least one common cold coronavirus spike condition. Using R version 3.6.1, CDR3 homology was evaluated through Levenshtein distances (stringdist) along with unrooted phylogenetic trees (ape). The public reads were quality trimmed at Q25 with fastp and then assembled into clones with MiXCR by TCRdb, keeping productive beta chains. Rows merge per CDR3 protein into single entries with the most common DNA and genes. TCRdb's processing, not the study's, gives the V and J calls here. The sample yields around 20,000 distinct CDR3 sequences; about 40% were counted once. Together, the top ten hold 26% of the sample.

Read against the paper, the sample's treatment or condition label means: approximately 9-day PBMC culture with coronavirus spike peptide pools or control peptides (ViraFEST assay). To expand antigen-specific T cells with peptide pools and then pick out the expanded clonotypes through TCR sequencing, the study relied on the ViraFEST assay. Positive SARS-CoV-2 PCR tests in the convalescent patients dated from March to December 2020, before Alpha, Beta and Delta variants emerged in the United States. Each well held approximately 2 million PBMCs cultured in IMDM containing around 5% human AB serum and around 10 IU/ml IL-2, with roughly 9.2 ug/ml peptide pools added. On days 3 and 7, half of the culture medium was replaced with fresh IL-2-containing medium. CD4+ T cells were isolated after roughly eleven days of culture through negative selection using the EasySep CD4+ T cell isolation kit. Ficoll-Paque Plus gradient centrifugation was used to isolate PBMCs from whole blood, and the isolated PBMCs were then either used fresh or cryopreserved at -140C. In general, triplicate wells were set up for every culture condition.

The research as a whole found: The median number of SARS-CoV-2-reactive clonotypes rose from 20 to 25 after infection to about 40 after vaccination, but the change was not significant. Among the post-vaccine SARS-CoV-2-reactive clones in convalescent patients, a median about 86% showed up only after vaccination, which suggests vaccine-specific priming. Nearly all vaccine-specific clones in convalescent patients (304 of 307) were mono-reactive for SARS-CoV-2 spike rather than cross-reactive with common cold coronaviruses. The number of convalescent patients in the study was relatively small, and the study did not examine early timepoints following natural infection.

Comments on this clonotype: The antigen it recognizes is unknown. No per-base quality is available; no much larger clone lies one base away.

The clonotype originates from a human donor who had recovered from COVID-19. The sample in question was CD4+ T cells from blood, cultured in vitro, obtained before SARS-CoV-2 vaccination.

The CDR3 protein: CASSLSGTSGRAYEQYF. The DNA sequence is given as TGTGCCAGCAGCTTAAGTGGGACTAGCGGGAGGGCTTACGAGCAGTACTTC. The chain uses TRBV7-6 and TRBJ2-7; TRBD2 fits 16 bases in the junction. From the germline V gene, CDR1 is SGHVS and CDR2 is FNYEAQ. V is trimmed back by 2 bases and J by 4 bases, and the junction contains 5 bases that no gene match accounts for. Including the terminal cysteine and phenylalanine, the CDR3 comprises 17 residues. CDR3 DNA only is kept here, 51 bases in frame from base 1.